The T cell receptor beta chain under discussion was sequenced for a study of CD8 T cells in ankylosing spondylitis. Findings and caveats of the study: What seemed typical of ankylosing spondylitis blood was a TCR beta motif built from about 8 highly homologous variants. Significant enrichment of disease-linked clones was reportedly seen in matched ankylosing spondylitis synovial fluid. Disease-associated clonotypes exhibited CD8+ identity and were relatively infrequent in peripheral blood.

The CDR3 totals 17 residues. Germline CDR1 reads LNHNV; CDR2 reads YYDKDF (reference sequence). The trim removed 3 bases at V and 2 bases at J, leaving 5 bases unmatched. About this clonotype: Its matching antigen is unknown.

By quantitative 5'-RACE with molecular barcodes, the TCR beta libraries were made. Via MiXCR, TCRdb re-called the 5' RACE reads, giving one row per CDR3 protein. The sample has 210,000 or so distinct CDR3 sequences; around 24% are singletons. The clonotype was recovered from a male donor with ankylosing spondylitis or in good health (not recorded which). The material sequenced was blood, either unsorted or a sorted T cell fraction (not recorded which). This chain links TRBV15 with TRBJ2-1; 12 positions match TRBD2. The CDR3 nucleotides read TGTGCCACCAGCAGTGAATCTAGCGGGAGGGCCTACAATGAGCAGTTCTTC. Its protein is CATSSESSGRAYNEQFF.